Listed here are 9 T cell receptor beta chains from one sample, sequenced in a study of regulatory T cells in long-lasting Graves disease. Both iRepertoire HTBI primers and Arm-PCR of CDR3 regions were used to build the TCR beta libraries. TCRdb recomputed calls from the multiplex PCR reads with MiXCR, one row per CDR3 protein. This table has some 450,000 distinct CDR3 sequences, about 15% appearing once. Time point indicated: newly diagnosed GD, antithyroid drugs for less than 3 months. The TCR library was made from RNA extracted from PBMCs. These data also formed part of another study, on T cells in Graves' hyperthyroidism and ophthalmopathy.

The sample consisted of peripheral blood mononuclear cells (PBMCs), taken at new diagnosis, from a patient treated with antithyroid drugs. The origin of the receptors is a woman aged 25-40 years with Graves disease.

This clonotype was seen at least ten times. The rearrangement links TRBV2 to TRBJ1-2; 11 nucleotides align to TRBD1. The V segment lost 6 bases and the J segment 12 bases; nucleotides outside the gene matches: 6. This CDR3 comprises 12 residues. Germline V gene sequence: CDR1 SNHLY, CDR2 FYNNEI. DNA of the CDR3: TGTGCCAGCAGCGCTGGACAGGGGGCCAACACCTTC. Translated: CASSAGQGANTF. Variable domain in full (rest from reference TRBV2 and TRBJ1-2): EPEVTQTPSHQVTQMGQEVILRCVPISNHLYFYWYRQILGQKVEFLVSFYNNEISEKSEIFDDQFSVERPDGSNFTLKIRSTKLEDSAMYFCASSAGQGANTFGSGTRLTVV.

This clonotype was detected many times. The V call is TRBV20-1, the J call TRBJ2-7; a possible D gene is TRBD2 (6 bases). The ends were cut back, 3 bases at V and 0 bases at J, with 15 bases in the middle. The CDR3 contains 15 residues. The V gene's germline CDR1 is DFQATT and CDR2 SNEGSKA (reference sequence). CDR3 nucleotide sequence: TGCAGTGCTAGGCGAGTAGCGGACTACTCCTACGAGCAGTACTTC. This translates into CSARRVADYSYEQYF.

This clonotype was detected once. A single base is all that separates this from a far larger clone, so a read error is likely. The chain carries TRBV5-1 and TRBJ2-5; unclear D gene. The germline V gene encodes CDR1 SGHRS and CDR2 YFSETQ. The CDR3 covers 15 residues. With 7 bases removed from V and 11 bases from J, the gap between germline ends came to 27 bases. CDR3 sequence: CASLSSAGSYNEQYF. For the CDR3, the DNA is TGCGCCAGCCTATCGTCGGCTGGCTCCTACAATGAGCAGTACTTC. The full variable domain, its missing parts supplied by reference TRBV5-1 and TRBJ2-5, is KAGVTQTPRYLIKTRGQQVTLSCSPISGHRSVSWYQQTPGQGLQFLFEYFSETQRNKGNFPGRFSGRQFSNSRSEMNVSTLELGDSALYLCASLSSAGSYNEQYFGPGTRLLVL.

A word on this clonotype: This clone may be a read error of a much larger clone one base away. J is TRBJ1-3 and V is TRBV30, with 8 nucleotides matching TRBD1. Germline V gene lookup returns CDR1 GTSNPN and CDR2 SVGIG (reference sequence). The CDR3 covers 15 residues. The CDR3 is CAWTWGQVAGSTIYF. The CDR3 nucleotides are TGTGCCTGGACCTGGGGACAGGTCGCTGGAAGCACCATATATTTT.

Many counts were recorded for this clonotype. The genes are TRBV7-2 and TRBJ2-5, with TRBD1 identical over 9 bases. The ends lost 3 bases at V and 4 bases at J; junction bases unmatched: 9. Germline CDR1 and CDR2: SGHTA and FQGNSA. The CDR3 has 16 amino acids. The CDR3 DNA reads TGTGCCAGCAGCTTCGGCGACAGGGGGATTTTAGAGACCCAGTACTTC. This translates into CASSFGDRGILETQYF.

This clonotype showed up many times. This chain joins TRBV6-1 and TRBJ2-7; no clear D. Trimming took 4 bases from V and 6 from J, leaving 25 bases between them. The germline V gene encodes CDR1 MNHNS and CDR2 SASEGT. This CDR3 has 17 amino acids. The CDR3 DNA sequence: TGTGCCAGCAGTGTTCCCCCCCCCCCCGGGCGAGCAGCCGAGCAGTACTTC. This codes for CASSVPPPPGRAAEQYF.

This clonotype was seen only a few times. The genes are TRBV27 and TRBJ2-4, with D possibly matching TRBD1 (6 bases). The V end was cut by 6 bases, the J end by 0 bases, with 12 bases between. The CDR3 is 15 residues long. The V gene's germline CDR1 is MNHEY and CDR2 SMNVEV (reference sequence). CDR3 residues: CASRTGQLAKNIQYF. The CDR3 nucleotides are TGTGCCAGCAGGACCGGACAGCTAGCCAAAAACATTCAGTACTTC.

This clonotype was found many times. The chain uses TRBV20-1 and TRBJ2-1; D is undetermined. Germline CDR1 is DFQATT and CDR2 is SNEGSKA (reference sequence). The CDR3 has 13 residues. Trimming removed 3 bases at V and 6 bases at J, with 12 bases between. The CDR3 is CSARKTLLNEQFF. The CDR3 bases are TGCAGTGCTAGGAAGACCTTGCTCAATGAGCAGTTCTTC.

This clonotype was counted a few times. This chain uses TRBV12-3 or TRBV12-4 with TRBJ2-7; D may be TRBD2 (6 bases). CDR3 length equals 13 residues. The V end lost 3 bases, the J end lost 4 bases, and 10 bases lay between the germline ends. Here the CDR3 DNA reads TGTGCCAGCAGTTTTGGCGGGATGTACGAGCAGTACTTC. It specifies CASSFGGMYEQYF.